The source of this TCR beta chain is a study of blood T cell repertoires in COVID-19. There are 11 residues in the CDR3. Germline V lookup: CDR1 DFQATT, CDR2 SNEGSKA (reference sequence). Trimming removed 1 base at V and 12 bases at J, with 10 bases between. Seattle cases were enrolled at active infection and followed longitudinally. Produced via immunoSEQ multiplex PCR; TCRdb's table is partial and in-frame only. The sample records over 150,000 clones, roughly four fifths being singletons. The chain employs TRBV20-1 and TRBJ2-1; possible D gene TRBD2, 6 bases. Sequences were obtained from peripheral blood. The clonotype comes from a woman aged 80 or over with COVID-19, enrolled during active disease. The CDR3 bases are TGCAGTGCTAGAGCAGCGGGTTTGCAGTTCTTC. Translation gives CSARAAGLQFF.